One sample yielded the 9 T cell receptor beta chains listed below, sequenced in a study of T cells after yellow fever vaccination. Via MiXCR, TCRdb re-called the 5' RACE reads, giving one row per CDR3 protein. Of tens of thousands of distinct CDR3 sequences listed, around 7.7% were seen once; the top ten hold about two fifths. The sample consisted of CD8+ T cells sorted from PBMCs, taken on the day of the yellow fever booster vaccination. All receptors come from a man aged 25 to 40 who received the YFV17D yellow fever vaccine.

This clonotype has more than one count but fewer than ten. J is TRBJ2-1 and V is TRBV5-6; 8 bases align to TRBD2. J lost 9 bases, V lost 0 bases, and 2 bases had no gene match. The CDR3 extends over 13 amino acids. In germline, CDR1 is SGHDT, CDR2 YYEEEE. As DNA, the CDR3 is TGTGCCAGCAGCTTGGGGACTAGCCCTGAGCAGTTCTTC. Its translation is CASSLGTSPEQFF.

This chain joins TRBV9 and TRBJ2-3, with D possibly being TRBD2 (5 bases). CDR1 and CDR2 from the germline V gene are SGDLS and YYNGEE. The V end lost 0 bases, the J end lost 4 bases, and 9 bases lay between the germline ends. The CDR3 extends over 14 amino acids. The DNA of the CDR3 is TGTGCCAGCAGCGTAGAAGGGAGTTCAGATACGCAGTATTTT. Translated: CASSVEGSSDTQYF.

The genes are TRBV6-5 and TRBJ2-7; D is possibly TRBD2 (6 bases). Germline values: CDR1 MNHEY, CDR2 SVGAGI. The V end lost 2 bases, the J end lost 4 bases, and 18 bases lay between the germline ends. The CDR3 spans 16 residues. The CDR3 reads CASSYGQAGLRYEQYF. The CDR3 coding sequence is TGTGCCAGCAGTTACGGGCAAGCGGGCTTAAGGTACGAGCAGTACTTC.

This chain connects TRBV23-1 to TRBJ2-3, with D perhaps assigned TRBD1 or TRBD2 (6 bases each). TRBV23-1 is filed as an ORF, its function uncertain. This CDR3 has 19 amino acids. V lost 7 bases to trimming and J lost 1 base, with 27 bases between them. The CDR3 here is CASNTIGGHLGLCTDTQYF. The CDR3 nucleotides read TGCGCCAGCAACACAATCGGGGGACATTTGGGTCTTTGCACAGATACGCAGTATTTT.

Ten or more counts support this clonotype. The V call is TRBV5-1, the J call TRBJ2-7, with 7 bases identical to TRBD1. V gave up 0 bases and J gave up 1 base; unmatched junction bases: 4. The CDR3 sequence is 15 residues long. Germline V gene lookup returns CDR1 SGHRS and CDR2 YFSETQ. The CDR3 sequence is CASSLEPGQSYEQYF. In DNA, the CDR3 is TGCGCCAGCAGCTTGGAACCGGGACAGTCCTACGAGCAGTACTTC.

This clonotype was recorded many times. The chain employs TRBV10-3 and TRBJ2-1; 7 bases match TRBD2. J lost 3 bases, V lost 3 bases, and 5 bases had no gene match. The CDR3 sequence is 15 residues long. In germline, CDR1 is ENHRY, CDR2 SYGVKD. DNA of the CDR3: TGTGCCATCAGTGACGTGGGCGGGAGCTACAATGAGCAGTTCTTC. This codes for CAISDVGGSYNEQFF.

The chain joins TRBV27 to TRBJ2-7; tentative D call: TRBD1 (5 bases). Trimming shortened V by 11 bases and J by 2 bases, and 16 bases separated the two germline ends. The CDR3 covers 13 residues. The V gene's germline CDR1 is MNHEY and CDR2 SMNVEV (reference sequence). The DNA for the CDR3 is TGTGCCTCCGCGGCACAGGTTGCCTACGAGCAGTACTTC. Translation: CASAAQVAYEQYF.

This clonotype appeared a few times. The gene calls are TRBV5-1 and TRBJ2-1; 11 bases are shared with TRBD2. The CDR3 contains 16 residues. Germline CDR1 reads SGHRS; CDR2 reads YFSETQ. V shed 0 bases, J shed 6 bases, and the junction held 5 bases outside the gene matches. The CDR3 DNA reads as TGCGCCAGCAGCTTGGCGGGCCTAGCGGGAGGCAATGAGCAGTTCTTC. This translates into CASSLAGLAGGNEQFF.

The J gene is TRBJ2-7, the V gene TRBV11-2, with 7 bases aligning to TRBD2. The CDR3 length is 19 residues. V gave up 0 bases and J gave up 3 bases; unmatched junction bases: 17. Germline loops: CDR1 SGHAT, CDR2 FQNNGV. CDR3 nucleotides: TGTGCCAGCAGCTTAGATGGGCGGGGGACCTTCCTTCTCCACTACGAGCAGTACTTC. Amino acids: CASSLDGRGTFLLHYEQYF. Full variable domain (missing parts from reference TRBV11-2 and TRBJ2-7): EAGVAQSPRYKIIEKRQSVAFWCNPISGHATLYWYQQILGQGPKLLIQFQNNGVVDDSQLPKDRFSAERLKGVDSTLKIQPAKLEDSAVYLCASSLDGRGTFLLHYEQYFGPGTRLTVT.